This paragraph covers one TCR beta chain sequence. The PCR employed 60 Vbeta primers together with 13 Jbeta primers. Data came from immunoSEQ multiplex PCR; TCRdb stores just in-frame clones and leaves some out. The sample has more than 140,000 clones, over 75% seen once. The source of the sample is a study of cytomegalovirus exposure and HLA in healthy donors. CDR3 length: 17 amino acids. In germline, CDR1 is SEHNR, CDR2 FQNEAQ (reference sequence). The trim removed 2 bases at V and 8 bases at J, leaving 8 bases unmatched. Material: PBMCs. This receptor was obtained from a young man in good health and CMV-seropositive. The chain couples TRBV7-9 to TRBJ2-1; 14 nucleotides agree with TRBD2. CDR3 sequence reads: CASSLRETSGGVDEQFF. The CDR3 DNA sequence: TGTGCCAGCAGCTTACGGGAGACTAGCGGGGGGGTGGATGAGCAGTTCTTC.